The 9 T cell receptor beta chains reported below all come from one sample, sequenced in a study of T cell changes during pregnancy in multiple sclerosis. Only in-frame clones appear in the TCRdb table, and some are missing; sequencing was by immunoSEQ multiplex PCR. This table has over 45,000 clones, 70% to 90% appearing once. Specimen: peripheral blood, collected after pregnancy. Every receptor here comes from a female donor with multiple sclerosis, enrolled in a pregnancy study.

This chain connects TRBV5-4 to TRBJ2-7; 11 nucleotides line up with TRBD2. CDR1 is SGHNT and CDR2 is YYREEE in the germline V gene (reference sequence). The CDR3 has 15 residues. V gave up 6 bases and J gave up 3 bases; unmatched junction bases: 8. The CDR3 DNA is TGTGCCAGCACCCCTAGCGGGGGGTCCGTCTACGAGCAGTACTTC. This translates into CASTPSGGSVYEQYF.

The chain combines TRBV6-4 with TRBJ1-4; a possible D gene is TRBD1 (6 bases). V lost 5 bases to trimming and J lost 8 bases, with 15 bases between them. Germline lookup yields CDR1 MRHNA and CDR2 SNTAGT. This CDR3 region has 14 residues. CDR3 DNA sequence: TGTGCCAGCAGTCAGGCAGGGGAGGGAGAAAAACTGTTTTTT. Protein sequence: CASSQAGEGEKLFF.

The CDR3 bases are TGCGCCAGCAGCCGAACTCCTAGCGGGGGTGCAGAGACCCAGTACTTC. The encoded protein is CASSRTPSGGAETQYF. V gene TRBV4-1 combines with J gene TRBJ2-5; 10 bases are a match to TRBD2. Germline assignment: CDR1 MGHRA and CDR2 YSYEKL. CDR3 length: 16 amino acids. The J segment lost 4 bases and the V segment lost 4 bases, leaving 9 bases of the junction unmatched.

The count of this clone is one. The CDR3 region is CASSDELETQYF. CDR3 sequence (DNA): TGTGCCAGCAGTGATGAGTTGGAGACCCAGTACTTC. V gene TRBV2 combines with J gene TRBJ2-5; D not certain. The V gene's germline CDR1 is SNHLY and CDR2 FYNNEI. The CDR3 contains 12 residues. Trimming cost V 3 bases and J 5 bases, with 7 bases left between them. Drawing the rest from reference TRBV2 and TRBJ2-5, the complete variable domain is EPEVTQTPSHQVTQMGQEVILRCVPISNHLYFYWYRQILGQKVEFLVSFYNNEISEKSEIFDDQFSVERPDGSNFTLKIRSTKLEDSAMYFCASSDELETQYFGPGTRLLVL.

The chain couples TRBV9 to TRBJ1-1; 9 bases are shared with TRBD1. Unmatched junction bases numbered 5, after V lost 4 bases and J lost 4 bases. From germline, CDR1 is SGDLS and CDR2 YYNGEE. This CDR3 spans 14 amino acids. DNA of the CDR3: TGTGCCAGCAGCCCATGGGACAGGGCCACTGAAGCTTTCTTT. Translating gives CASSPWDRATEAFF.

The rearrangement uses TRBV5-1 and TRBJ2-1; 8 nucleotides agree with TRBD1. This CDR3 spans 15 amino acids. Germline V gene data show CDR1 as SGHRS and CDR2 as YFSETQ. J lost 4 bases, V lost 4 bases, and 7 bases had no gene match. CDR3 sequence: CASSPDRGYYNEQFF. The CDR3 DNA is TGCGCCAGCAGCCCCGACAGGGGCTATTACAATGAGCAGTTCTTC.

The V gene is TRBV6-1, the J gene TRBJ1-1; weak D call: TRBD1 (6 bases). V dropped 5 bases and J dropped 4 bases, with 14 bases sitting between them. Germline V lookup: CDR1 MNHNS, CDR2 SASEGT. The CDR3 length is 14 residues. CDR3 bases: TGTGCCAGCAGTATAAGAGGGGGAAGCACTGAAGCTTTCTTT. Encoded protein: CASSIRGGSTEAFF.

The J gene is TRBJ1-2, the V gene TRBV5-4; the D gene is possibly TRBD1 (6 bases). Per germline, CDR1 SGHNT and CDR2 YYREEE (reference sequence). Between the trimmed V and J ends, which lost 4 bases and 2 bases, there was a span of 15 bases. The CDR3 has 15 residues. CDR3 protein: CASSPQSGTNYGYTF. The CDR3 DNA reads TGTGCCAGCAGCCCACAATCCGGGACAAACTATGGCTACACCTTC.

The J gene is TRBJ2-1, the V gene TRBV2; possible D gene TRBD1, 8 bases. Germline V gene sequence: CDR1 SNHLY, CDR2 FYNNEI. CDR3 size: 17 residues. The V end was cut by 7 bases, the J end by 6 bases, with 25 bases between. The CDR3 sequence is CASIPNPGGGTGNEQFF. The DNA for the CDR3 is TGTGCCAGCATCCCGAACCCTGGGGGGGGGACAGGCAATGAGCAGTTCTTC.